This TCR beta chain was documented in a study of T-cell memory formation after mild COVID-19. TCRdb ran MiXCR on the 5' RACE reads and lists one entry per CDR3 protein. The sample carries about 470,000 distinct CDR3 sequences, more than 20% recorded once. Note on this clonotype: Its matching antigen is unknown.

Trimming removed 4 bases from V and 4 bases from J; junction bases left unmatched: 9. From germline, CDR1 is SEHNR and CDR2 FQNEAQ (reference sequence). The CDR3 spans 15 residues. Study findings and constraints: A subset of responding clones appeared in pre-infection memory, suggesting cross-reactive memory joined. Clones which contracted sat mainly in CM and EM if CD4+, and in EMRA if CD8+. Later expanders leaned CD4+, whereas clones that contracted between day 15 and 85 were balanced CD4/CD8.

The TCR comes from an adult woman who had mild COVID-19 (a few samples of this study predate the infection). Cell type and time point are not known. The gene calls are TRBV7-9 and TRBJ2-5; TRBD1 aligns across 7 bases. The sample taken for sequencing was PBMCs or a T cell subset sorted from them (not recorded which). The CDR3 loop reads CASSSKKAGGETQYF. DNA of the CDR3: TGTGCCAGCAGCTCGAAGAAGGCAGGGGGAGAGACCCAGTACTTC.